The entry below describes one T cell receptor (beta chain). These data originate in a study of T cells after yellow fever vaccination. Study at large: Each of the EM, EMRA, CM and Tscm memory subsets was sorted based on CD3, CD45RA, CCR7 and CD95.

Trimming stripped 4 bases from V and 2 bases from J, with 14 bases between. The germline CDR1 and CDR2 sequences are LGHNA and YSLEER. This CDR3 is built from 15 residues. TCRdb re-derived calls from the 5' RACE reads in MiXCR, one entry per CDR3 protein. The data contain 4,500 to 6,500 distinct CDR3 sequences, under 8% of them singletons. Study-level findings and limits: Contaminating bulk clonotypes could be abundant in FACS-sorted repertoires.

The sample was PBMCs, either bulk or a sorted T-cell subset (CD4+, CD8+, memory, or dextramer-sorted; not recorded which), taken approximately 15 days after the first yellow fever vaccination. The rearrangement links TRBV4-3 to TRBJ2-5; unclear D gene. This TCR was recovered from a man aged 18 to 29 who received the YFV17D yellow fever vaccine. The DNA of the CDR3 is TGCGCCAGCAGCCCCTGGTGGGGAAGTCAAGAGACCCAGTACTTC. As protein: CASSPWWGSQETQYF.